The 3 T cell receptor beta chains below all came from one sample that was sequenced in a study of CD8 T cells in Susac syndrome. cDNA came from roughly 0.53 to 1 ug RNA primed by random hexamers. TCRdb reprocessed the immunoSEQ multiplex PCR reads with MiXCR, giving one entry per CDR3 protein. The sample lists fewer than 350,000 distinct CDR3 sequences; 89% were seen once. The sequenced sample consisted of CD8+ T cells from PBMCs. These receptors all stem from a human donor with multiple sclerosis.

The chain carries TRBV6-2 or TRBV6-3 and TRBJ2-3; 10 bases agree with TRBD1. The CDR3 spans 15 residues. Germline V lookup: CDR1 MNHEY, CDR2 SVGEGT. With V trimmed by 6 bases and J by 4 bases, 7 bases remained unmatched. CDR3 bases: TGTGCCAGCAGCCCCGGACAGGGGGGGGCAGATACGCAGTATTTT. Its protein product is CASSPGQGGADTQYF.

This clonotype was seen only once. The chain links TRBV29-1 to TRBJ1-2, with 9 bases lining up with TRBD1. Germline V CDR1 and CDR2: SQVTM, ANQGSEA. V trimming: 5 bases; J trimming: 4 bases; junction bases outside the gene matches: 8. The CDR3 covers 14 residues. Written as DNA, the CDR3 is TGCAGCGTTTTTCGGACAGGGGCTCTCTATGGCTACACCTTC. Amino acid sequence: CSVFRTGALYGYTF.

The rearrangement links TRBV12-5 to TRBJ2-1, with a weak D call TRBD1 (6 bases). V dropped 2 bases and J dropped 9 bases, with 14 bases sitting between them. This CDR3 is built from 14 residues. The germline gives CDR1 LGHNT, CDR2 FRNRAP. In DNA form, the CDR3 reads TGTGCTAGTGGTTTGATGGGACATTTAGGTGAGCAGTTCTTC. As protein: CASGLMGHLGEQFF. The full variable domain, rest sourced from reference TRBV12-5 and TRBJ2-1, is DARVTQTPRHKVTEMGQEVTMRCQPILGHNTVFWYRQTMMQGLELLAYFRNRAPLDDSGMPKDRFSAEMPDATLATLKIQPSEPRDSAVYFCASGLMGHLGEQFFGPGTRLTVL.